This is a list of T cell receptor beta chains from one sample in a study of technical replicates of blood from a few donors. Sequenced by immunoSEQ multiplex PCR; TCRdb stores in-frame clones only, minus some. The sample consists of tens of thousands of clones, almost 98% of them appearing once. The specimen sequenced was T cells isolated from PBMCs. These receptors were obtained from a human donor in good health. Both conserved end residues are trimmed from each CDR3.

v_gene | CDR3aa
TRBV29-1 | SVKDVTEAF
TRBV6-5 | ASVGGYHSPLH
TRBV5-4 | ASSATGQHYEQY
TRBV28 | ASRSTVYGYT
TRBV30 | AWSVLSPYGYT
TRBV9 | ASSKKDRGAEAF
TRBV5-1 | ASSSGARSYNEQF
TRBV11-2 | ASSLAGTLPEQF
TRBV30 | AWSVLENQPQH
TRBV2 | ASSGLGQDSGNTIY
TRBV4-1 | ASSPSGGGSEQY
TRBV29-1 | SVEDSSYEQY
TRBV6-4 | ASSAQNQGTGRRQPQH
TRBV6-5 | ASSYSINRGTGELF
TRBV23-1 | ASSQGPDRRPTSGANVLT
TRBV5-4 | ASSSRYLGNEQF
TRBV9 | ASSEEGGSGVGTDTQY
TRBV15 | ATSRDRTSNYGYT
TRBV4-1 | ASSQDSPPPGGGAGELF
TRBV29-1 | SVGRGAGQPQH
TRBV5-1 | ASSLSPGGSYEQY
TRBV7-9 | ASSSGQGGNEQY
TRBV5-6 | ASSLFLTEAF
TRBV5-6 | ASSLGTGGSYNSPLH
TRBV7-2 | ASSTTGTGGGEQF
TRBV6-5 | ASSYREKSNYGYT
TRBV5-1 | ASSPVGAAYEQY
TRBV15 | ATSRDLGGDTQY
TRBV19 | ASSISPYSNQPQH
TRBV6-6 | ASSYSTSGEETQY
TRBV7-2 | ASSPSPGLAYEQY